This record concerns one TCR beta chain sequence. The antigen is not known. The length of the CDR3 is 13 residues. These data originate in a study of cytomegalovirus exposure and HLA in healthy donors. Overall study results and limits: Among TCR beta chains of equal frequency, HLA-associated ones were more clonally expanded in a later analysis.

PCR involved 60 Vbeta and 13 Jbeta primers. Clones were read by immunoSEQ multiplex PCR, and TCRdb kept only the in-frame ones, dropping some. The sample yields about 110,000 clones, approximately 71% seen once. The V gene is TRBV12-2, the J gene TRBJ1-1. TRBV12-2 is a documented pseudogene. The sample comprised PBMCs. The receptor was derived from a middle-aged man in good health and CMV-seronegative. The CDR3 here is CAPLLVEDTEAFF. The DNA for the CDR3 is TGTGCACCTCTCCTAGTGGAGGACACTGAAGCTTTCTTT.